The 19 T cell receptor beta chains presented below share a single source sample, sequenced in a study of T-cell reconstitution after alpha-beta-depleted transplantation in children. Unique molecular identifiers were incorporated when the TCRbeta library was constructed. TCRdb passed the PCR reads through MiXCR, listing each CDR3 protein once. The table records 400,000 to 450,000 distinct CDR3 sequences, over 40% of them present only once. The material sequenced was PBMCs, taken before TCRalphabeta/CD19-depleted stem cell transplant. These receptors all come from a girl aged 2 to 10 with aplastic anemia, due to receive a stem cell transplant.

This chain joins TRBV6-1 and TRBJ2-3; D not resolved. Germline CDR1 reads MNHNS; CDR2 reads SASEGT. The CDR3 sequence is 13 residues long. V was pared by 6 bases and J by 5 bases, with 12 bases between. The CDR3 spells CASSTAHGDTQYF. The CDR3 DNA sequence: TGTGCCAGCAGCACCGCACACGGAGATACGCAGTATTTT.

The chain employs TRBV4-1 and TRBJ2-3; D might be TRBD1 (5 bases). This CDR3 has 16 amino acids. Germline CDR1 and CDR2: MGHRA and YSYEKL. The germline V and J ends were trimmed by 0 bases and 2 bases, with 12 bases remaining between them. CDR3 residues: CASSQDWGRVTDTQYF. As DNA, the CDR3 is TGCGCCAGCAGCCAAGATTGGGGCAGGGTCACAGATACGCAGTATTTT.

The chain is built from TRBV7-9 and TRBJ2-1; no clear D. Germline CDR1 SEHNR, CDR2 FQNEAQ (reference sequence). V lost 4 bases, J lost 5 bases, and 15 bases lay in between. This CDR3 is 15 amino acids long. DNA for the CDR3: TGTGCCAGCAGCTCCGAAAGGGCCAACGACAATGAGCAGTTCTTC. Translating gives CASSSERANDNEQFF.

The rearrangement uses TRBV5-5 and TRBJ2-3, with 13 bases lining up with TRBD2. CDR3 size: 17 residues. The J segment lost 6 bases and the V segment lost 0 bases, leaving 7 bases of the junction unmatched. Germline assignment: CDR1 SGHKS and CDR2 YYEKEE (reference sequence). The CDR3, as DNA: TGTGCCAGCAGCTTGGTACTAGCGGGGGGGCGGCGGGATACGCAGTATTTT. Encoded protein: CASSLVLAGGRRDTQYF.

The V gene is TRBV6-1, the J gene TRBJ1-3; 12 nucleotides match TRBD1. With V trimmed by 6 bases and J by 4 bases, 4 bases remained unmatched. The CDR3 is 15 residues long. Germline loops: CDR1 MNHNS, CDR2 SASEGT. For the CDR3, the DNA is TGTGCCAGCAGCAGGGACAGGGGGCAAGGAAACACCATATATTTT. Amino acids: CASSRDRGQGNTIYF.

The rearrangement links TRBV20-1 to TRBJ1-2; 11 nucleotides match TRBD1. Germline V gene sequence: CDR1 DFQATT, CDR2 SNEGSKA (reference sequence). CDR3 length: 13 residues. The ends lost 5 bases at V and 3 bases at J; junction bases unmatched: 2. CDR3 nucleotide sequence: TGCAGTGCTGGGGACAGGGGGGACTATGGCTACACCTTC. Amino acid sequence: CSAGDRGDYGYTF.

The chain employs TRBV7-9 and TRBJ2-7, with 9 bases fitting TRBD2. Germline CDR1 SEHNR, CDR2 FQNEAQ (reference sequence). Germline trimming cut 1 base from V and 3 bases from J; bases unmatched to any gene: 4. This CDR3 has 15 amino acids. The CDR3 sequence: CASSLEASGIYEQYF. The CDR3 region has the DNA TGTGCCAGCAGCTTAGAGGCTAGCGGGATCTACGAGCAGTACTTC. Together with reference TRBV7-9 and TRBJ2-7, the CDR3 gives the full variable domain: DTGVSQNPRHKITKRGQNVTFRCDPISEHNRLYWYRQTLGQGPEFLTYFQNEAQLEKSRLLSDRFSAERPKGSFSTLEIQRTEQGDSAMYLCASSLEASGIYEQYFGPGTRLTVT.

V and J are TRBV7-3 and TRBJ2-3; D gene uncertain. Looked up from germline, CDR1 is SGHTA and CDR2 is FQGTGA. This CDR3 has 15 amino acids. V lost 5 bases and J 1 base, leaving 13 bases between the germline ends. CDR3 in DNA: TGTGCCAGCAGCGGCGCCAGCCTGGGCACAGATACGCAGTATTTT. Its protein is CASSGASLGTDTQYF.

The sample holds many counts of this clonotype. The chain recombines TRBV30 with TRBJ2-2; maybe TRBD2 (6 bases). Per the germline V gene, CDR1 is GTSNPN and CDR2 is SVGIG (reference sequence). The V gene lost 3 bases and the J gene lost 5 bases, with 16 bases spanning the gap. The CDR3 sequence is 15 residues long. CDR3 bases: TGTGCCTGGAGGGGGGGACCTTCGAGGACCGGGGAGCTGTTTTTT. It translates to CAWRGGPSRTGELFF. Full variable domain (missing parts from reference TRBV30 and TRBJ2-2): SQTIHQWPATLVQPVGSPLSLECTVEGTSNPNLYWYRQAAGRGLQLLFYSVGIGQISSEVPQNLSASRPQDRQFILSSKKLLLSDSGFYLCAWRGGPSRTGELFFGEGSRLTVL.

The chain has TRBV11-1 and TRBJ2-3, with 12 bases lining up with TRBD2. The CDR3 contains 18 residues. From germline, CDR1 is SGHAT and CDR2 FQDESV (reference sequence). V was clipped by 2 bases and J by 8 bases; unmatched bases: 14. The chain's CDR3 is CASSLHSGASGRAVTQYF. CDR3 bases: TGTGCCAGCAGCTTACATAGCGGTGCTAGCGGGAGGGCCGTTACGCAGTATTTT.

This clonotype was seen at least ten times. The chain uses TRBV20-1 and TRBJ2-3; D is possibly TRBD2 (6 bases). CDR3 length: 13 residues. Trimming took off 7 bases at V and 1 base at J, with 12 bases between the two ends. The germline gives CDR1 DFQATT, CDR2 SNEGSKA (reference sequence). CDR3 nucleotides: TGCAGTGTCGAAGGCGGGGGCACAGATACGCAGTATTTT. Translation gives CSVEGGGTDTQYF.

This clonotype showed up just a few times. An end of the junction differs from the germline gene, which may be a read error. V is TRBV5-6 and J is TRBJ2-7, with TRBD2 matching over 9 bases. Germline V gene data show CDR1 as SGHDT and CDR2 as YYEEEE. CDR3 size: 15 residues. CDR3 sequence (DNA): TGTGCCAGCAGCTTACCATTTGGCGCGGGAGGGACTGAAGAATTC. It yields the protein CASSLPFGAGGTEEF.

The chain joins TRBV12-3 or TRBV12-4 to TRBJ1-2; no definite D call. V was cut by 5 bases and J by 2 bases, with 9 bases left in between. CDR3 length equals 13 residues. The CDR3 coding sequence is TGTGCCAGCAGTGGTATTGGGAACTATGGCTACACCTTC. Protein: CASSGIGNYGYTF.

Ten or more counts support this clonotype. The CDR3 sequence is CASSPSTDTQYF. The CDR3 nucleotides read TGTGCCAGCAGCCCCAGCACAGATACGCAGTATTTT. This chain joins TRBV18 and TRBJ2-3; unclear D gene. Trimming cost V 8 bases and J 0 bases, with 6 bases left between them. The germline CDR1 and CDR2 sequences are KGHSH and LQKENI. The CDR3 is 12 residues long. Full variable domain (remainder filled in from reference TRBV18 and TRBJ2-3): NAGVMQNPRHLVRRRGQEARLRCSPMKGHSHVYWYRQLPEEGLKFMVYLQKENIIDESGMPKERFSAEFPKEGPSILRIQQVVRGDSAAYFCASSPSTDTQYFGPGTRLTVL.

The V call is TRBV11-2, the J call TRBJ1-1; the D is unclear. Germline V CDR1 and CDR2: SGHAT, FQNNGV. The CDR3 runs to 13 residues. The germline V and J ends were trimmed by 7 bases and 1 base, with 10 bases remaining between them. This CDR3 reads CASTLTRNTEAFF. The CDR3 DNA reads as TGTGCCAGCACCCTTACACGGAACACTGAAGCTTTCTTT.

The gene calls are TRBV6-1 and TRBJ2-2, with a tentative D call TRBD1 (7 bases). V gave up 1 base and J gave up 4 bases, with 19 bases separating them. From germline, CDR1 is MNHNS and CDR2 SASEGT. The CDR3 spans 18 residues. CDR3 in amino acids: CASSEGLGQAGSTGELFF. In nucleotides, the CDR3 is TGTGCCAGCAGTGAAGGACTCGGACAGGCGGGGAGCACCGGGGAGCTGTTTTTT.

The chain uses TRBV4-1 and TRBJ1-2; no clear D gene. V shed 1 base and J shed 6 bases, with 15 bases lying between them. This CDR3 has 15 residues. Germline assignment: CDR1 MGHRA and CDR2 YSYEKL. CDR3 DNA sequence: TGCGCCAGCAGCCAAGGGGTCAGACTTTTCGATGGCTACACCTTC. Protein product: CASSQGVRLFDGYTF.

CDR3 protein: CSAGSTYEQYF. DNA for the CDR3: TGCAGTGCCGGTTCTACCTACGAGCAGTACTTC. The V gene is TRBV20-1, the J gene TRBJ2-7; D is unclear. Germline V gene sequence: CDR1 DFQATT, CDR2 SNEGSKA (reference sequence). This CDR3 spans 11 amino acids. Trimming stripped 6 bases from V and 2 bases from J, with 8 bases between.

This chain uses TRBV20-1 with TRBJ1-5; D uncertain. CDR1 is DFQATT, CDR2 SNEGSKA, per germline (reference sequence). The CDR3 extends over 14 amino acids. V lost 3 bases, J lost 7 bases, and 16 bases lay in between. The CDR3 spells CSASARSNTQPQHF. CDR3 DNA sequence: TGCAGTGCTAGTGCTAGGTCAAATACGCAGCCCCAGCATTTT.